This paragraph reports one T cell receptor (beta chain). The antigen this receptor binds is unknown. No base quality information exists; no much larger clone differs at one position. The sample belongs to a study of cytomegalovirus exposure and HLA in healthy donors (dated by TCRdb to between 2016 and 2019). Broadly, across the study: An earlier analysis of approximately 640 of the donors reported 250 to 300 Gb of sequence data and more than 90 million unique TCR beta sequences from 150 million to 200 million T cells. Approximately 300 gigabases of sequencing data and around 85 million unique TCR sequences made up an early release that covered several hundred HLA-typed donors. Of the 398 genotyped donors, less than 85% were placed in the genetic ancestry cluster associated with self-reported Caucasian donors. The study aimed to test whether cataloging public T cell receptors could reveal signatures of past pathogen exposure. The study used immunosequencing to profile the T cell repertoires of approximately 650 subjects and linked those repertoires to cytomegalovirus serostatus. Along with the approximately 700-subject first cohort, a separate validation cohort of about 110 different subjects was used. To predict cytomegalovirus infection status, the study combined high-throughput TCR immunosequencing, statistical association of individual TCRs with disease status, and machine learning. A later analysis re-examined previously published TCR beta repertoires from about 700 donors and added high-resolution HLA genotyping to investigate patterns of TCR occurrence. The later analysis used no new phenotypic data to find candidate immune exposures, relying instead on TCR beta sequences and their occurrence across donors. An earlier analysis of more than 450 of the donors used high-throughput TCR beta sequencing to judge whether each TCR beta V gene segment behaved as functional or pseudogenic. Donor age, sex, ethnicity and CMV serostatus were compiled alongside the repertoire data. A later genetic analysis took genome-wide SNP genotypes for about three fifths of the 666 donors and used that subset as a discovery cohort. Every discovery cohort repertoire had been produced on one sequencing platform. HLA typing included class I and class II loci at four-digit resolution. Typing coverage differed by locus: A, B, C, DRB1 and DQB1 were typed in about 620-630 donors, DQA1 in around 500, DPA1 in approximately 600, and DPB1 in 450 to 480. A handful of DR-DQ haplotypes were handled as single units for association and clustering because linkage in the cohort was strong. Among some 400 genotyped donors of the cohort, an average of approximately 250,000 unique TCR beta nucleotide sequences were sequenced per donor, around 20% of them non-productive.

From the germline V gene, CDR1 is SNHLY and CDR2 is FYNNEI. The CDR3 covers 15 residues, taking in both the cysteine and the phenylalanine. The read is trimmed to its CDR3 DNA, 45 bases read in frame from base 1. V drops 4 bases and J drops 2 bases, leaving 12 bases in between. The cohort consisted of approximately 670 healthy bone marrow donors. Cohort members were all nominally healthy when sampled, although unrecorded immune exposures were likely present. The donor was CMV seropositive and belonged to the group of 250 to 300 seropositive cohort members. Each donor provided a peripheral blood sample, and peripheral blood mononuclear cells were used for TCR beta sequencing. Genomic DNA was extracted from the blood cell samples with the Qiagen DNeasy Blood Extraction Kit. The library relied on the immunoSEQ multiplex PCR assay. For the multiplex PCR, a mixture combining 60 forward primers for TCR Vbeta segments and 13 reverse primers for TCR Jbeta segments was used. The CDR3 region of rearranged TCR beta genes was amplified from genomic DNA with a multiplex PCR assay. The amplified TCR beta libraries were sequenced on the Illumina HiSeq System as 87-base-pair reads. Regarding the original processing steps: Across the 500 to 850 repertoires, a later analysis counted some 81 million unique TCR beta chains, 9.5 million to 12 million of which were shared by at least two donors. To remove PCR and sequencing errors, raw reads were error-corrected and collapsed into unique sequences using a nearest-neighbor algorithm that merged closely related sequences. V, D and J gene segments were assigned by aligning CDR3 sequences to IMGT reference sequences. For a sequence to be retained, a match of at least six nucleotides to both a V gene segment and a J gene segment was required. Rearrangements were called productive when the CDR3 lacked stop codons and stayed in frame with V and J; all others were non-productive. Following IMGT convention, CDR3 was defined as the stretch from the second conserved V-encoded cysteine to the conserved J-encoded phenylalanine. The earlier analysis of about 530 of the donors excluded any sequence lacking an unambiguous match to a single V gene segment. An earlier analysis of 587 of the donors classified V segments as functional when productive rearrangements were above 56.7% and as segregating when the standard deviation between donors was above 5%. A statistical classification framework was built to diagnose cytomegalovirus status from the catalog of TCR beta chain sequences. V and J gene assignment, in a later analysis, came from comparing TCR nucleotide sequences with IMGT/GENE-DB human TR gene sequences. A later analysis assigned CDR3 sequences and most-parsimonious VDJ recombination scenarios with the TCRdist pipeline. A later analysis defined each TCR beta chain by its CDR3 amino acid sequence plus V-gene family, and excluded reads lacking a unique V-gene family. As a way to deal with suspected cross-contamination and a sequencing artifact, a later analysis dropped 450 to 700 nucleotide sequences that were highly shared and had low generation probability. A later analysis calculated a clonal expansion index for each public chain from normalized within-repertoire ranks of inferred template counts. In a later analysis, generation probabilities were computed using a VDJ recombination model fitted to out-of-frame rearrangements, and the results were checked against IGoR. Hypergeometric tests were used in a later analysis to score TCR-TCR, TCR-HLA and TCR-CMV co-occurrence, with a repertoire-size bias correction applied to the TCR pairs. In a later analysis, false discovery rates were estimated by permuting HLA or CMV assignments 20 times. A later analysis grouped co-occurring TCRs with DBSCAN, adding TCRdist sequence similarity when clustering within HLA-allele-positive subsets. For co-occurrence clustering, repertoires with fewer than 30,000 or more than 120,000 public chains were excluded, along with roughly 5 repertoires with anomalous nucleotide sharing. TCRdb mirrors the immuneACCESS table, restricted to in-frame sequences. Some clones are absent from its copies; in checked studies, under half trace to an unresolved V gene, and the reason for the others is unknown. Clonal size and the V and J genes are those of that table, whereas D and trimming came from the DNA. Present in this sample are about 140,000 clones, about 79% of which were seen just once. The ten largest clonotypes hold around 4.5% of the sample.

Results the study describes overall, beyond this receptor: Correlated functional status among segregating V segments might reflect linkage disequilibrium, but an unknown experimental factor could not be ruled out. A later analysis found that HLA-associated TCR beta chains were more clonally expanded and had lower generation probabilities than equally common non-associated chains. A few of the identified cytomegalovirus-associated TCR beta chains were confirmed in vitro to be specific for cytomegalovirus antigens. Most TCR sequences were observed very rarely across donors, whereas some public TCRs were present in many individuals. A cluster of highly shared sequence variants was judged likely to be a technical artifact of the sequencing pipeline. In a later analysis, the rate of TCR association differed among HLA loci, with DRB1 alleles having the most associated TCRs and HLA-C alleles having the fewest. A further reported finding was that TCR beta sequences accurately predicted the HLA-A and HLA-B alleles for most subjects in the first cohort. Because HLA typing was unavailable for some donors at each locus, only the typed subset was used in association tests. In an earlier analysis of 587 of the donors, most TCR beta V segments appeared in productive rearrangements about 87% or about 30% of the time, broadly matching IMGT annotations. In this cohort, only TCR beta chains were sequenced, and detectable features were limited by the absence of alpha or paired-chain data. In the study, 164 TCR beta chains were listed as associated with cytomegalovirus. For the cohort, immune exposure information was limited to CMV serostatus. In a later analysis, about 16,000 TCR beta sequences were associated with specific HLA alleles at a false discovery rate of 0.05. V-gene and J-gene trimming of TCR beta chains was associated with a missense DCLRE1C variant in a later genetic analysis, and the association was replicated in an independent cohort. According to a later analysis, parvovirus B19, influenza, CMV and Epstein-Barr virus appeared linked to several top co-occurrence clusters. Roughly uniform sequencing depth across donors was assumed in presence/absence analyses, although this assumption may not hold. The 87-base-pair reads could not distinguish some IMGT-functional V segments, including TRBV6-2 and TRBV6-3, so those segments were excluded. The classifier was reported to diagnose cytomegalovirus status with high specificity and sensitivity in both the original and validation cohorts. According to a later genetic analysis, donors in an Asian-associated ancestry cluster had fewer N-insertions in productive TCRs than the roughly 700-donor mean. Because counts were too low, seventeen rarely observed V segments, including chromosome 9 orphons, were excluded from the earlier analysis of under 650 of the donors. Strong co-occurrence of HLA alleles, especially DR and DQ, made assigning TCR associations to individual alleles difficult. In a later analysis, most CMV-associated TCR beta chains were found to appear HLA-restricted, with HLA associations seemingly driven largely by CMV exposure. The authors suggested that the approach could potentially be extended to other disease states and immunological phenotypes.

Sequencing was carried out using PBMCs. The V and J genes are TRBV2 and TRBJ1-5, and TRBD1 may be the D gene, going by 5 matching bases. This sequence was found in a man aged 35 to 55 in good health and CMV-seropositive. The nucleotide sequence reads as follows: TGTGCCAGCAGTGGGCTACCGGGGGGCAATCAGCCCCAGCATTTT. The translation is CASSGLPGGNQPQHF.